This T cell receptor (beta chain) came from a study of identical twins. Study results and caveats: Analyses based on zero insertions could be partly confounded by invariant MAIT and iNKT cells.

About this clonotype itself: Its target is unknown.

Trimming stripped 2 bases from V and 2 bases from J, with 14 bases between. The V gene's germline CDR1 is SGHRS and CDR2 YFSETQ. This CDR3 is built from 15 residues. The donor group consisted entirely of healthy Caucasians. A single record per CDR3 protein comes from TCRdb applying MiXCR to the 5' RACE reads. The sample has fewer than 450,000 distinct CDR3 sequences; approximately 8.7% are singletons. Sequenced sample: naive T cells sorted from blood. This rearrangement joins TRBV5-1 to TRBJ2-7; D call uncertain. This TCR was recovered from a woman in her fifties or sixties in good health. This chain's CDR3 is CASSLGLAPTYEQYF. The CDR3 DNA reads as TGCGCCAGCAGCTTAGGCCTCGCCCCAACCTACGAGCAGTACTTC.